A selection of T cell receptor beta chains follows, all from one sample in a study of cytomegalovirus exposure and HLA in healthy donors. The protocol was immunoSEQ multiplex PCR, while the TCRdb copy is restricted to in-frame clones and leaves out a portion. Of over 100,000 clones in the sample, roughly 80% were seen once. The sample was PBMCs. The receptors derive from a female donor in good health and CMV-seronegative. Each CDR3 is given with its conserved first and last residue. Each record gives: CDR3 protein, CDR3 DNA, V gene, D gene, clone size, J gene. The D gene is left open where the match is weak. Size tells how often a clone was seen (once, few, many) or the class of an expanded clone, and some rows leave it out.

cdr3_aa: CASRRQGIENTEAFF
cdr3_nt: TGTGCCAGCAGGCGGCAGGGGATCGAGAACACTGAAGCTTTCTTT
v_call: TRBV6-5
d_call: NA
clone_size: NA
j_call: TRBJ1-1

cdr3_aa: CASSLQTGYEGAFF
cdr3_nt: TGTGCCAGCAGCCTCCAGACAGGGTACGAGGGAGCTTTCTTT
v_call: TRBV7-9
d_call: TRBD1
clone_size: NA
j_call: TRBJ1-1

cdr3_aa: CASSLQGQAKNIQYF
cdr3_nt: TGTGCCAGCAGCCTACAGGGTCAAGCCAAAAACATTCAGTACTTC
v_call: TRBV28
d_call: NA
clone_size: few
j_call: TRBJ2-4

cdr3_aa: CASRGVQGLNTEAFF
cdr3_nt: TGTGCCAGCAGAGGGGTCCAAGGCCTGAACACTGAAGCTTTCTTT
v_call: TRBV5-6
d_call: NA
clone_size: NA
j_call: TRBJ1-1

cdr3_aa: CASKPGQAYYEQYF
cdr3_nt: TGTGCCAGCAAACCGGGACAGGCTTACTACGAGCAGTACTTC
v_call: TRBV27
d_call: TRBD1
clone_size: NA
j_call: TRBJ2-7

cdr3_aa: CASKASGSYEQYF
cdr3_nt: TGCGCCAGCAAGGCTAGCGGGTCTTACGAGCAGTACTTC
v_call: TRBV10-2
d_call: TRBD2
clone_size: NA
j_call: TRBJ2-7

cdr3_aa: CASTDDRATEAFF
cdr3_nt: TGTGCCAGTACCGACGACAGGGCCACTGAAGCTTTCTTT
v_call: TRBV19
d_call: TRBD1
clone_size: NA
j_call: TRBJ1-1

cdr3_aa: CASSLVGGGEAFF
cdr3_nt: TGTGCCAGCAGTCTCGTGGGGGGGGGTGAAGCTTTCTTT
v_call: TRBV25-1
d_call: NA
clone_size: NA
j_call: TRBJ1-1

cdr3_aa: CASSSGLLGSAEAFF
cdr3_nt: TGTGCCAGCAGCTCGGGACTCCTGGGGTCGGCTGAAGCTTTCTTT
v_call: TRBV7-9
d_call: NA
clone_size: NA
j_call: TRBJ1-1

cdr3_aa: CASSLAGGINYGYTF
cdr3_nt: TGTGCCAGCAGCTTGGCCGGCGGAATTAACTATGGCTACACCTTC
v_call: TRBV5-4
d_call: NA
clone_size: NA
j_call: TRBJ1-2

cdr3_aa: CASRTSGGTDTQYF
cdr3_nt: TGCGCCAGCAGGACTAGCGGAGGTACAGATACGCAGTATTTT
v_call: TRBV4-1
d_call: TRBD2
clone_size: few
j_call: TRBJ2-3

cdr3_aa: CASSTRQGDTDTQYF
cdr3_nt: TGTGCCAGCAGCACTCGACAGGGGGACACAGATACGCAGTATTTT
v_call: TRBV13
d_call: TRBD1
clone_size: NA
j_call: TRBJ2-3

cdr3_aa: CASSPGQGTNTEAFF
cdr3_nt: TGTGCCAGCAGCCCTGGACAGGGGACCAACACTGAAGCTTTCTTT
v_call: TRBV7-3
d_call: TRBD1
clone_size: NA
j_call: TRBJ1-1

cdr3_aa: CASSLIQGYGYTF
cdr3_nt: TGTGCCAGCAGCTTGATACAGGGTTATGGCTACACCTTC
v_call: TRBV7-2
d_call: NA
clone_size: NA
j_call: TRBJ1-2

cdr3_aa: CASLSFNREPHGYTF
cdr3_nt: TGTGCCAGCTTATCTTTTAACCGGGAGCCACATGGCTACACCTTC
v_call: TRBV6-4
d_call: NA
clone_size: NA
j_call: TRBJ1-2

cdr3_aa: CATSREGEGSNYGYTF
cdr3_nt: TGTGCCACCAGCAGAGAAGGTGAGGGATCGAACTATGGCTACACCTTC
v_call: TRBV15
d_call: NA
clone_size: NA
j_call: TRBJ1-2

cdr3_aa: CASTPGTNTGELFF
cdr3_nt: TGTGCCAGCACCCCCGGGACGAACACCGGGGAGCTGTTTTTT
v_call: TRBV6-4
d_call: NA
clone_size: few
j_call: TRBJ2-2

cdr3_aa: CASSVVAGGGDTQYF
cdr3_nt: TGTGCCAGCAGCGTAGTAGCGGGAGGAGGAGATACGCAGTATTTT
v_call: TRBV9
d_call: TRBD2
clone_size: NA
j_call: TRBJ2-3

cdr3_aa: CASSVEVGVESYEQYF
cdr3_nt: TGTGCCAGCAGCGTAGAGGTGGGAGTAGAATCCTACGAGCAGTACTTC
v_call: TRBV9
d_call: NA
clone_size: NA
j_call: TRBJ2-7

cdr3_aa: CASSELAGGYNEQFF
cdr3_nt: TGCGCCAGCAGCGAACTAGCGGGAGGGTACAATGAGCAGTTCTTC
v_call: TRBV4-3
d_call: TRBD2
clone_size: NA
j_call: TRBJ2-1

cdr3_aa: CASSLGQGAYIQYF
cdr3_nt: TGTGCCAGCAGCTTGGGACAGGGGGCTTACATTCAGTACTTC
v_call: TRBV5-6
d_call: TRBD1
clone_size: once
j_call: TRBJ2-4

cdr3_aa: CASSVAGKNTEAFF
cdr3_nt: TGTGCCAGCAGCGTAGCTGGCAAGAACACTGAAGCTTTCTTT
v_call: TRBV9
d_call: NA
clone_size: few
j_call: TRBJ1-1

cdr3_aa: CASSQDPLDSTDTQYF
cdr3_nt: TGCGCCAGCAGCCAAGATCCCCTGGACTCCACAGATACGCAGTATTTT
v_call: TRBV4-3
d_call: NA
clone_size: NA
j_call: TRBJ2-3

cdr3_aa: CASSPGETNYGYTF
cdr3_nt: TGCGCCAGCAGCCCGGGGGAGACTAACTATGGCTACACCTTC
v_call: TRBV5-1
d_call: NA
clone_size: few
j_call: TRBJ1-2

cdr3_aa: CASSQEGLAVAYEQYF
cdr3_nt: TGCGCCAGCAGCCAAGAAGGACTAGCGGTAGCCTACGAGCAGTACTTC
v_call: TRBV4-1
d_call: TRBD2
clone_size: NA
j_call: TRBJ2-7

cdr3_aa: CASSEAQGLLGGTQYF
cdr3_nt: TGTGCCAGCAGTGAGGCGCAAGGGCTCCTGGGGGGGACCCAGTACTTC
v_call: TRBV2
d_call: NA
clone_size: few
j_call: TRBJ2-5

cdr3_aa: CASSSRTSVNNEQFF
cdr3_nt: TGTGCCAGCAGCTCCCGGACTAGCGTCAACAATGAGCAGTTCTTC
v_call: TRBV5-4
d_call: TRBD2
clone_size: NA
j_call: TRBJ2-1

cdr3_aa: CASSLRLAGGLEQYF
cdr3_nt: TGTGCCAGCAGCTTACGACTAGCGGGAGGGCTTGAGCAGTACTTC
v_call: TRBV7-2
d_call: TRBD2
clone_size: NA
j_call: TRBJ2-7

cdr3_aa: CASSWTSGNTIYF
cdr3_nt: TGTGCCAGCAGCTGGACATCTGGAAACACCATATATTTT
v_call: TRBV7-2
d_call: NA
clone_size: NA
j_call: TRBJ1-3

cdr3_aa: CASSKPGQEAFF
cdr3_nt: TGTGCCAGCAGCAAGCCGGGACAGGAAGCTTTCTTT
v_call: TRBV7-2
d_call: TRBD1
clone_size: NA
j_call: TRBJ1-1

cdr3_aa: CASSHRGSGNTEAFF
cdr3_nt: TGCGCCAGCAGTCACAGGGGGAGTGGGAACACTGAAGCTTTCTTT
v_call: TRBV4-3
d_call: TRBD1
clone_size: once
j_call: TRBJ1-1

cdr3_aa: CSVLLAGGPSYNEQFF
cdr3_nt: TGCAGCGTTCTTCTAGCGGGAGGTCCCTCCTACAATGAGCAGTTCTTC
v_call: TRBV29-1
d_call: TRBD2
clone_size: few
j_call: TRBJ2-1

cdr3_aa: CARSLKEGDTEAFF
cdr3_nt: TGTGCCAGAAGCTTGAAGGAGGGAGACACTGAAGCTTTCTTT
v_call: TRBV5-3
d_call: NA
clone_size: few
j_call: TRBJ1-1

cdr3_aa: CASSFGQGGEQYF
cdr3_nt: TGTGCCAGCAGCTTCGGACAGGGAGGCGAGCAGTACTTC
v_call: TRBV7-2
d_call: TRBD1
clone_size: many
j_call: TRBJ2-7

cdr3_aa: CASSQDPPGVYEQYF
cdr3_nt: TGTGCCAGCAGCCAAGATCCGCCAGGGGTGTACGAGCAGTACTTC
v_call: TRBV14
d_call: NA
clone_size: NA
j_call: TRBJ2-7

cdr3_aa: CASSQAALRGNSNQPQHF
cdr3_nt: TGCGCCAGCAGCCAGGCGGCCCTAAGGGGGAATAGCAATCAGCCCCAGCATTTT
v_call: TRBV4-1
d_call: NA
clone_size: NA
j_call: TRBJ1-5

cdr3_aa: CASNSGTASGNTIYF
cdr3_nt: TGTGCCAGCAATTCCGGGACAGCCTCTGGAAACACCATATATTTT
v_call: TRBV6-5
d_call: TRBD1
clone_size: NA
j_call: TRBJ1-3

cdr3_aa: CASSLSGSRYEQYF
cdr3_nt: TGTGCCAGCAGCTTATCCGGGAGTCGGTACGAGCAGTACTTC
v_call: TRBV7-8
d_call: NA
clone_size: NA
j_call: TRBJ2-7

cdr3_aa: CASSSQGGGWRQYF
cdr3_nt: TGTGCCAGCAGCTCCCAGGGCGGGGGGTGGAGGCAGTACTTC
v_call: TRBV7-2
d_call: TRBD2
clone_size: NA
j_call: TRBJ2-7

cdr3_aa: CASSQGRTGEGYTF
cdr3_nt: TGTGCCAGCAGCCAAGGGAGGACAGGGGAGGGCTACACCTTC
v_call: TRBV14
d_call: TRBD1
clone_size: NA
j_call: TRBJ1-2

cdr3_aa: CASSNRDANEKLFF
cdr3_nt: TGTGCCAGTAGTAACAGGGATGCTAATGAAAAACTGTTTTTT
v_call: TRBV19
d_call: NA
clone_size: NA
j_call: TRBJ1-4

cdr3_aa: CASSKDRTSTEGETQYF
cdr3_nt: TGTGCCAGCAGCAAAGACCGGACTAGCACCGAGGGAGAGACCCAGTACTTC
v_call: TRBV21-1
d_call: NA
clone_size: NA
j_call: TRBJ2-5

cdr3_aa: CASSPDSRGEAFF
cdr3_nt: TGTGCCAGCAGCCCAGACTCCCGTGGGGAAGCTTTCTTT
v_call: TRBV9
d_call: NA
clone_size: NA
j_call: TRBJ1-1

cdr3_aa: CASSLETGDDEQYF
cdr3_nt: TGCGCCAGCAGCTTGGAGACAGGGGACGACGAGCAGTACTTC
v_call: TRBV5-1
d_call: TRBD1
clone_size: NA
j_call: TRBJ2-7

cdr3_aa: CSAGQGGYEQYF
cdr3_nt: TGCAGCGCCGGACAGGGGGGCTACGAGCAGTACTTC
v_call: TRBV29-1
d_call: TRBD1
clone_size: NA
j_call: TRBJ2-7

cdr3_aa: CASSTRQAYNEQFF
cdr3_nt: TGTGCCAGCAGCACCCGACAGGCGTACAATGAGCAGTTCTTC
v_call: TRBV7-9
d_call: NA
clone_size: NA
j_call: TRBJ2-1

cdr3_aa: CASSLAGQGPTRSGNTIYF
cdr3_nt: TGTGCCAGCAGCTTAGCCGGGCAGGGGCCTACCCGCTCTGGAAACACCATATATTTT
v_call: TRBV7-6
d_call: NA
clone_size: NA
j_call: TRBJ1-3

cdr3_aa: CASSQVRELPTNEKLFF
cdr3_nt: TGTGCCAGCAGTCAAGTAAGGGAGTTACCAACTAATGAAAAACTGTTTTTT
v_call: TRBV5-6
d_call: NA
clone_size: NA
j_call: TRBJ1-4

cdr3_aa: CASSLGGLDTEAFF
cdr3_nt: TGTGCCAGCAGTCTAGGGGGTCTGGACACTGAAGCTTTCTTT
v_call: TRBV7-9
d_call: NA
clone_size: NA
j_call: TRBJ1-1

cdr3_aa: CASSLGLAGGPPYNEQFF
cdr3_nt: TGTGCCAGCAGCCTCGGACTAGCGGGAGGGCCACCCTACAATGAGCAGTTCTTC
v_call: TRBV14
d_call: TRBD2
clone_size: NA
j_call: TRBJ2-1

cdr3_aa: CASSIGHRSGNTIYF
cdr3_nt: TGTGCCAGTAGTATAGGACACCGCTCTGGAAACACCATATATTTT
v_call: TRBV19
d_call: NA
clone_size: NA
j_call: TRBJ1-3

cdr3_aa: CASSLGVVWDTQETQYF
cdr3_nt: TGCGCCAGCAGCTTGGGGGTCGTGTGGGACACCCAAGAGACCCAGTACTTC
v_call: TRBV5-1
d_call: NA
clone_size: NA
j_call: TRBJ2-5

cdr3_aa: CASRPPGGGLGDF
cdr3_nt: TGTGCCAGCAGACCCCCAGGGGGCGGACTGGGCGACTTC
v_call: TRBV28
d_call: TRBD1
clone_size: few
j_call: TRBJ2-7

cdr3_aa: CASTPPSAFSTDTQYF
cdr3_nt: TGTGCCAGCACCCCTCCTAGCGCCTTTAGCACAGATACGCAGTATTTT
v_call: TRBV7-9
d_call: NA
clone_size: once
j_call: TRBJ2-3

cdr3_aa: CASTITGLWTEAFF
cdr3_nt: TGTGCCAGCACCATAACAGGGCTGTGGACTGAAGCTTTCTTT
v_call: TRBV28
d_call: NA
clone_size: NA
j_call: TRBJ1-1